This T cell receptor (beta chain) was documented in a study of T cell responses to AZD1222 COVID-19 vaccine. Germline V gene lookup returns CDR1 LNHDA and CDR2 SQIVND (reference sequence). V was cut by 4 bases and J by 3 bases, with 18 bases left in between. This CDR3 is 16 amino acids long. Profiling relied on immunoSEQ multiplex PCR, and the TCRdb table lists in-frame clones only, not all of them. This sample has fewer than 200,000 clones, with 92% found just once. This clone was observed a single time. The sample was peripheral blood, taken on day 0 of AZD1222 vaccination. V and J are TRBV19 and TRBJ1-2; D is possibly TRBD1 (5 bases). This clonotype originated in an adult in good health. The CDR3 sequence is CASSTPIRGFDYGYTF. DNA of the CDR3: TGTGCCAGTAGTACCCCAATTCGGGGCTTTGACTATGGCTACACCTTC.